This T cell receptor (beta chain) came from a study of cytomegalovirus exposure and HLA in healthy donors (dated by TCRdb to 2017 to 2019). Background on the whole study: A later analysis indicated that the 95 to 150 validation repertoires were generated on the platform also employed for the approximately 690 repertoires of the first cohort. The study was designed to test whether signatures of past pathogen exposure could be identified by cataloging public T cell receptors. A separate validation cohort of over 95 different subjects was used in addition to the approximately 610-subject first cohort. To predict cytomegalovirus infection status, the study brought together high-throughput TCR immunosequencing, statistical association of individual TCRs with disease status, and machine learning. The research as a whole found: A few of the identified cytomegalovirus-associated TCR beta chains were confirmed in vitro to be specific for cytomegalovirus antigens. All 110 or so repertoires were used to score co-occurrence in the validation cohort in a later analysis, because that analysis had no HLA typing for the cohort. Of the cluster scores, around 95% were above 0 in a later analysis, which found that TCRs clustered in the first cohort also tended to co-occur in the approximately 110 validation repertoires. Most TCR sequences were observed very rarely across donors, whereas some public TCRs were present in many individuals. According to the authors, the approach could potentially be generalized to other disease states and immunological phenotypes. Cytomegalovirus status was reported to be diagnosed by the classifier with high specificity and sensitivity in both the original and validation cohorts. In the study, roughly 160 TCR beta chains were listed as associated with cytomegalovirus.

Donors formed part of the validation cohort, which comprised 120 subjects and was distinct from the first cohort of some 700 subjects. The junction carries 13 bases between V and J, which are trimmed by 0 bases and 5 bases respectively. Reading from cysteine to phenylalanine, the CDR3 counts 14 amino acids. The CDR3 DNA has 42 bases and is translated from base 1. CDR1 and CDR2, per the germline V gene (reference sequence), are GTSNPN and SVGIG. Remarks on this clone: Its cognate antigen has yet to be identified. No per-base quality is available; no much larger clone lies one base away.

Libraries were prepared through the immunoSEQ multiplex PCR assay. Per the original workflow: To diagnose cytomegalovirus status from the catalog of TCR beta chain sequences, a statistical classification framework was built. This is the immuneACCESS table as TCRdb keeps it, with only in-frame sequences that have V and J called. A part of the clones is gone; compared with another copy, unresolved V genes explain less than half, and the rest is unexplained. V and J calls and clone size are given by that table; D and trimming were obtained from the DNA. The sample records about 220,000 clones, around 90% of which are singletons. The biggest ten clones account for around 1% of the sample.

Recombination linked TRBV30 to TRBJ1-2, with no confident D gene call. This sequence originates from a woman under 30 in good health and CMV-seronegative. The sample taken for sequencing was PBMCs. CDR3 loop: CAWSVLRDSYGYTF. In nucleotides, the sequence is TGTGCCTGGAGTGTACTGCGAGATTCTTATGGCTACACCTTC.